This T cell receptor (beta chain) was captured in a study of T-cell memory formation after mild COVID-19. Study-level background: Among the donors, TCR clusters were largely specific to each donor. The study's findings and limits: Detection of some responders pre-infection suggested pre-existing cross-reactive memory T cells participated. Contracting clones from day 15 to 85 showed balanced CD4/CD8; later expanders favored CD4+.

5'RACE primed from the constant segment yielded TCR alpha and TCR beta cDNA libraries bearing sample barcodes and UMIs. TCRdb passed the 5' RACE reads through MiXCR, listing each CDR3 protein once. The sample yields around 340,000 distinct CDR3 sequences, about 13% seen once. The CDR3 runs 14 residues. Trimming removed 3 bases at V and 10 bases at J, with 16 bases between. This clonotype was detected only a few times. As yet, its antigen is unknown. The clonotype originates from a man aged 18 to 30 who had mild COVID-19 (a few samples of this study predate the infection). Cell type and time point are not known. The sample taken for sequencing was PBMCs or a T cell subset sorted from them (not recorded which). The chain combines TRBV12-3 or TRBV12-4 with TRBJ2-4, with D possibly matching TRBD2 (7 bases). The DNA of the CDR3 is TGTGCCAGCAGTTTTAGACGGGGGGCGAGTATTCAGTACTTC. Residues: CASSFRRGASIQYF.